Described below is a single T cell receptor beta chain sequence and its context. Its antigen is currently not known. Base-call qualities are not available, and no considerably larger clone is one nucleotide away. The CDR3 regions of human TCRbeta chains were analyzed by immunosequencing. On the study's bioinformatics: TCRs in the repertoires were matched against a reference library of SARS-CoV-2-specific TCRs that had been generated with the MIRA antigen-specificity platform. Breadth was defined as the fraction of unique TCRs that were SARS-CoV-2-associated, and depth was defined as the fraction of total T cells that were SARS-CoV-2-associated. Each spike-specific TCR was assigned to its reactive spike region and to a CD4 or CD8 class using the MIRA data. Log10-transformed breadth and depth values were compared by one-way ANOVA with Sidak's multiple comparisons tests. TCRdb re-hosts the immuneACCESS table, in-frame sequences only. Its copies lack some clones; in the studies checked, an unresolved V gene accounts for under half of them, and the cause for the rest is not known. V and J calls and clone size are given by that table; D and trimming were obtained from the DNA. Within this sample are 75,000 to 90,000 clones, with under 95% of them counted one time only. In total, the top ten clones hold 25% to 30% of the sample.

CDR1 SGHVS and CDR2 FQNEAQ are derived from the germline V gene. From the cysteine through the phenylalanine, the CDR3 covers 16 amino acids. Solely the CDR3 DNA is kept, with 48 bases framed from the first base. Trimming takes 5 bases from V and 4 bases from J, and the germline ends sit 19 bases apart. These data belong to a study of T cell responses to AZD1222 COVID-19 vaccine (dated by TCRdb to the early 2020s). For context, the study as a whole: TCR sequencing was performed for about 250 trial participants, of whom about 210 were given two doses of AZD1222 and 26 were given two doses of MenACWY control vaccine. Enrollment into the trials was organized by age into subgroups of 18-55, 56-69 and 70-plus years, and those subgroups contained about 160, 30 and 59 TCR-sequenced participants, respectively. The research as a whole found: Spike-specific TCR breadth and depth rose significantly after two AZD1222 doses compared with day 0 and with MenACWY recipients. Participants were mostly white British and included more females than males, and it was suggested by the authors that clonal diversity may have been underestimated. The 56-69-year group was small, and its depth increase did not reach significance, likely because of low power. Reportedly, close to half of the unique spike-specific TCRs recognized epitopes lying outside the regions that are mutated in the B.1.351 and B.1.1.7 variants. The whole spike protein was spanned by vaccine-associated CD4 TCRs, and dominant responses were seen in regions 160-218 and 743-854. Conclusions about previously exposed vaccinees were limited because only five to seven AZD1222 recipients were SARS-CoV-2 seropositive at baseline. Because no day 14 peak-response samples were available, repertoires were characterized only after the peak T cell response.

The time point label of this sample denotes: about 28 days (+/-7) after the second vaccine dose. AZD1222 recipients given second doses at about 4 weeks or at about 12 weeks were pooled, since spike-specific TCR depth and breadth were not found to differ between the two schedules. Vaccinee samples were obtained from the UK trials COV001 and COV002, which included a single-blind randomized controlled phase 2/3 trial of AZD1222 (ChAdOx1 nCoV-19) in healthy adults. For TCRbeta chain sequencing, PBMC samples from trial participants were taken at day 0 and at day 28 after the second dose. The TCR comes from an adult who received the AZD1222 COVID-19 vaccine. Sample: peripheral blood, taken 28 days after the second AZD1222 dose. The sequence joins TRBV7-8 to TRBJ2-3; the D segment is perhaps TRBD1 or TRBD2, each sharing 5 matched bases. The DNA reads as follows: TGTGCCAGCAGCGTGACCGGGACCCCGAACGCAGATACGCAGTATTTT. This gives the protein CASSVTGTPNADTQYF.